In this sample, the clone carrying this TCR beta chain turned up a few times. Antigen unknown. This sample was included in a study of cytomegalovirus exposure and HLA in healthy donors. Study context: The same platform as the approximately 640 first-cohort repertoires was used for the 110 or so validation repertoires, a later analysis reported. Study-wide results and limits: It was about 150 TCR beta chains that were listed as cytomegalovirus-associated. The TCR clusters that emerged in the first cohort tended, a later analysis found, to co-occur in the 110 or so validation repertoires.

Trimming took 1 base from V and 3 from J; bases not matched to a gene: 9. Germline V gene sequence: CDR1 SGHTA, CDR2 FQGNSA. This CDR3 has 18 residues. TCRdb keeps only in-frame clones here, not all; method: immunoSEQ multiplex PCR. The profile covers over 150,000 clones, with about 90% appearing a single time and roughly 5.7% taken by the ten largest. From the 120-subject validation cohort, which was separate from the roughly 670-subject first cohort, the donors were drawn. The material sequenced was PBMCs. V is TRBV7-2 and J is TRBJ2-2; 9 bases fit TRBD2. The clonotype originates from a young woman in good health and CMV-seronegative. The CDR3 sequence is CASSLGALAGRYTGELFF. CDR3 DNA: TGTGCCAGCAGCTTAGGGGCCCTAGCGGGGAGGTACACCGGGGAGCTGTTTTTT.